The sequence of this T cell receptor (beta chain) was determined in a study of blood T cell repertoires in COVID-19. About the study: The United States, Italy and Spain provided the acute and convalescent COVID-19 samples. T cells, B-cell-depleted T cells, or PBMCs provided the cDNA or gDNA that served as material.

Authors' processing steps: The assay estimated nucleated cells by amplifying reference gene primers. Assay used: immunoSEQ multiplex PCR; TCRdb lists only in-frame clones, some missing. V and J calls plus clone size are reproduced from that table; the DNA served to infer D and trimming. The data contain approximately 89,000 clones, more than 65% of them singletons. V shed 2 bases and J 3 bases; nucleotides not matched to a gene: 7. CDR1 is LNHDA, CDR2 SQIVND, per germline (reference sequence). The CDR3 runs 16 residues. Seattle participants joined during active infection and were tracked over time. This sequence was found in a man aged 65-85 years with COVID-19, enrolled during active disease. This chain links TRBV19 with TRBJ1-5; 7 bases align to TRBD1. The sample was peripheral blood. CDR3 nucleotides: TGTGCCAGTAGTATAATGCGAGACAGGGCCAATCAGCCCCAGCATTTT. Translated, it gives CASSIMRDRANQPQHF.